This T cell receptor beta chain was captured by sequencing in a study of T cell repertoires in cytomegalovirus infection. Study as a whole: Recently described HLA-C-restricted plus well-studied HLA-B-restricted CMV epitopes were used. An indication of both CMV infection and matching HLA type came from public TCR beta signatures.

Of note for this clonotype: Its cognate antigen is unknown.

One entry per CDR3 protein, called by TCRdb with MiXCR from the reads. The profile shows around 800,000 distinct CDR3 sequences, 30% to 35% of them singletons. Study outcomes and limitations: There were carriers of CMV plus the relevant HLA, and cumulative public TCR beta family frequency identified them.

CDR3 size: 15 residues. The ends were cut back, 0 bases at V and 0 bases at J, with 8 bases in the middle. CDR1 is MNHNY and CDR2 is SVGAGI in the germline V gene (reference sequence). Sequenced here: cultured CD8+ T cells from PBMCs, sampled from culture after CMV antigen stimulation. This chain uses TRBV6-6 with TRBJ2-5; possible D gene TRBD1, 6 bases. The receptor was isolated from a human donor in good health (CMV status not recorded). Some clones in this sample may be carry-over from other donors' samples. The CDR3 is CASSYSEGDQETQYF. The CDR3 nucleotides are TGTGCCAGCAGTTACTCCGAGGGGGACCAAGAGACCCAGTACTTC.